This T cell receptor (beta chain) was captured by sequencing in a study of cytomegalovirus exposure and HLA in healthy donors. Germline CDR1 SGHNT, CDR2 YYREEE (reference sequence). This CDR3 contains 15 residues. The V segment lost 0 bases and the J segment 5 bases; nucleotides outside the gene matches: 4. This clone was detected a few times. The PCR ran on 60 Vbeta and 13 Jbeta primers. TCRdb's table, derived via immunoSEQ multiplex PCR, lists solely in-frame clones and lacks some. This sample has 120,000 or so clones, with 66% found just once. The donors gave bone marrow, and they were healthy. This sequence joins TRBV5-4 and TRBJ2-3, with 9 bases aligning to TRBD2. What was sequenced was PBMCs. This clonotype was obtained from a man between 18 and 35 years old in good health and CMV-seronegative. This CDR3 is CASSLASGVRDTQYF. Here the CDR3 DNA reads TGTGCCAGCAGCTTGGCTAGCGGGGTGAGAGATACGCAGTATTTT.